The 24 T cell receptor beta chains reported below all come from one sample, sequenced in a study of cytomegalovirus exposure and HLA in healthy donors. The protocol was immunoSEQ multiplex PCR, while the TCRdb copy is restricted to in-frame clones and leaves out a portion. The sample records approximately 140,000 clones, roughly 88% being singletons. Sequenced sample: PBMCs. Receptor source: a woman between 18 and 29 years old in good health and CMV-seropositive.

V usage is TRBV5-1 and J usage is TRBJ1-2; tentatively, D is TRBD1 (6 bases). Germline lookup yields CDR1 SGHRS and CDR2 YFSETQ. The CDR3 has 13 amino acids. V dropped 4 bases and J dropped 4 bases, with 11 bases sitting between them. CDR3 sequence reads: CASSHGQSYGYTF. DNA for the CDR3: TGCGCCAGCAGCCACGGACAGAGCTATGGCTACACCTTC.

As concerns this clone: This sample also contains other DNA sequences that code for the same CDR3. The V gene is TRBV28, the J gene TRBJ1-1; TRBD1 is a possible D gene (5 bases). Between the trimmed V and J ends, which lost 2 bases and 1 base, there was a span of 8 bases. This CDR3 comprises 14 residues. Germline loops: CDR1 MDHEN, CDR2 SYDVKM. This chain's CDR3 is CASSLSGGNTEAFF. The DNA of the CDR3 is TGTGCCAGCAGTTTAAGCGGGGGGAACACTGAAGCTTTCTTT. The full variable domain, rest sourced from reference TRBV28 and TRBJ1-1, is DVKVTQSSRYLVKRTGEKVFLECVQDMDHENMFWYRQDPGLGLRLIYFSYDVKMKEKGDIPEGYSVSREKKERFSLILESASTNQTSMYLCASSLSGGNTEAFFGQGTRLTVV.

The V and J genes are TRBV5-4 and TRBJ2-1; TRBD2 aligns across 9 bases. There are 15 residues in the CDR3. V was pared by 0 bases and J by 4 bases, with 2 bases of the junction left unmatched. The germline gives CDR1 SGHNT, CDR2 YYREEE (reference sequence). For the CDR3, the DNA is TGTGCCAGCAGCTTGGAGCTAGCGGGGTACAATGAGCAGTTCTTC. This sequence encodes CASSLELAGYNEQFF.

This clone was detected many times. V usage is TRBV7-9 and J usage is TRBJ1-2; D perhaps matches TRBD1 (6 bases). Per germline, CDR1 SEHNR and CDR2 FQNEAQ (reference sequence). The CDR3 length is 15 residues. Trimming stripped 7 bases from V and 0 bases from J, with 15 bases between. The CDR3 spells CASNPRTASNYGYTF. The DNA of the CDR3 is TGTGCCAGCAACCCGAGGACAGCTTCTAACTATGGCTACACCTTC.

CDR3 coding DNA: TGTGCCAGCAGCTTAGGCCTTCACGAGCAGTACTTC. Protein sequence: CASSLGLHEQYF. V is TRBV13 and J is TRBJ2-7; D gene uncertain. The germline CDR1 and CDR2 sequences are PRHDT and FYEKMQ (reference sequence). With 0 bases removed from V and 5 bases from J, the gap between germline ends came to 5 bases. This CDR3 is built from 12 residues.

This chain links TRBV30 with TRBJ1-3; weak D call: TRBD1 (5 bases). V was pared by 2 bases and J by 0 bases, with 8 bases between. The germline gives CDR1 GTSNPN, CDR2 SVGIG (reference sequence). The CDR3 runs to 14 residues. For the CDR3, the DNA is TGTGCCTGGAGTCACGGGGGCTCTGGAAACACCATATATTTT. Its translation: CAWSHGGSGNTIYF. The full variable domain, in which reference TRBV30 and TRBJ1-3 provide the parts outside the CDR3, is SQTIHQWPATLVQPVGSPLSLECTVEGTSNPNLYWYRQAAGRGLQLLFYSVGIGQISSEVPQNLSASRPQDRQFILSSKKLLLSDSGFYLCAWSHGGSGNTIYFGEGSWLTVV.

CDR3 in DNA: TGTGCCAGCAGCTTAGGTGGGGCCCTCAGGGAGCAGTACTTC. Protein sequence: CASSLGGALREQYF. The rearrangement uses TRBV7-2 and TRBJ2-7, with D possibly matching TRBD1 (5 bases). Germline lookup yields CDR1 SGHTA and CDR2 FQGNSA. The CDR3 runs to 14 residues. The V and J ends lost 1 base and 7 bases respectively, with 14 bases between them.

J is TRBJ2-4 and V is TRBV19; TRBD2 matches at 13 bases. With 6 bases clipped from V and 15 bases from J, the junction kept 14 bases outside the gene matches. Germline values: CDR1 LNHDA, CDR2 SQIVND (reference sequence). CDR3 length: 15 amino acids. CDR3 loop: CASSPGLAGATSRYF. CDR3 bases: TGTGCCAGTAGCCCCGGACTAGCGGGGGCTACCAGTCGGTACTTC.

CDR3 sequence reads: CASGLWRAGANVLTF. The CDR3 nucleotides are TGTGCTAGTGGTTTGTGGAGGGCGGGGGCCAACGTCCTGACTTTC. This rearrangement joins TRBV12-5 to TRBJ2-6; a weak D match, TRBD2 (6 bases). The CDR3 is 15 residues long. Germline CDR1 and CDR2: LGHNT and FRNRAP. V lost 2 bases and J lost 4, with 9 bases in between.

V and J are TRBV4-1 and TRBJ1-1; weak D call: TRBD1 (6 bases). The ends were cut back, 4 bases at V and 5 bases at J, with 26 bases in the middle. This CDR3 contains 18 residues. CDR1 MGHRA and CDR2 YSYEKL come from the germline V gene. CDR3 sequence reads: CASSRFMTPSGVGTEAFF. Written as DNA, the CDR3 is TGCGCCAGCAGCCGATTCATGACGCCATCAGGGGTAGGAACTGAAGCTTTCTTT.

There are a few counts of this clone. The CDR3 sequence is CAWGLTGNQPQHF. The CDR3 nucleotides are TGTGCCTGGGGTCTTACAGGGAATCAGCCCCAGCATTTT. The rearrangement links TRBV30 to TRBJ1-5; D possibly corresponds to TRBD1 (6 bases). With 5 bases removed from V and 4 bases from J, the gap between germline ends came to 12 bases. The CDR3 consists of 13 residues. CDR1 GTSNPN and CDR2 SVGIG come from the germline V gene (reference sequence).

This clone appeared a few times. This chain links TRBV11-2 with TRBJ1-5, with D possibly matching TRBD1 (6 bases). The ends were cut back, 5 bases at V and 1 base at J, with 12 bases in the middle. Germline V lookup: CDR1 SGHAT, CDR2 FQNNGV. This CDR3 has 15 amino acids. CDR3 sequence: CASSPQGRSNQPQHF. Written as DNA, the CDR3 is TGTGCCAGCAGCCCACAGGGTCGGAGCAATCAGCCCCAGCATTTT.

The rearrangement joins TRBV19 to TRBJ1-5; D is unresolved. The CDR3 totals 13 residues. V was cut by 5 bases and J by 5 bases, with 10 bases left in between. Germline lookup yields CDR1 LNHDA and CDR2 SQIVND (reference sequence). The chain's CDR3 is CASSPHTDQPQHF. Written as DNA, the CDR3 is TGTGCCAGTAGTCCGCATACTGATCAGCCCCAGCATTTT.

The CDR3: CASSLETLRNQPQHF. For the CDR3, the DNA is TGTGCCAGCAGTCTAGAGACCCTGCGCAATCAGCCCCAGCATTTT. The rearrangement links TRBV6-1 to TRBJ1-5; no reliable D call. The ends were cut back, 5 bases at V and 2 bases at J, with 13 bases in the middle. CDR3 length equals 15 residues. Germline loops: CDR1 MNHNS, CDR2 SASEGT.

The chain links TRBV5-1 to TRBJ1-4; 8 bases map to TRBD1. CDR3 size: 14 residues. From germline, CDR1 is SGHRS and CDR2 YFSETQ. The V segment lost 4 bases and the J segment 6 bases; nucleotides outside the gene matches: 5. The CDR3 here is CASSPDRVHEKLFF. The CDR3 nucleotides are TGCGCCAGCAGCCCGGACAGGGTACATGAAAAACTGTTTTTT. The complete variable domain, with remaining parts taken from reference TRBV5-1 and TRBJ1-4, reads KAGVTQTPRYLIKTRGQQVTLSCSPISGHRSVSWYQQTPGQGLQFLFEYFSETQRNKGNFPGRFSGRQFSNSRSEMNVSTLELGDSALYLCASSPDRVHEKLFFGSGTQLSVL.

Only one count was recorded for this clone. CDR3: CASSLRGQMNTEAFF. The CDR3 bases are TGCGCCAGCAGCTTGAGGGGACAGATGAACACTGAAGCTTTCTTT. The chain joins TRBV5-1 to TRBJ1-1, with 7 bases identical to TRBD1. Germline assignment: CDR1 SGHRS and CDR2 YFSETQ. The trim removed 1 base at V and 0 bases at J, leaving 3 bases unmatched. This CDR3 is 15 amino acids long.

The gene calls are TRBV7-2 and TRBJ2-7; D may be TRBD2 (5 bases). Germline CDR1 is SGHTA and CDR2 is FQGNSA. The CDR3 consists of 15 residues. The V end lost 2 bases, the J end lost 2 bases, and 13 bases lay between the germline ends. Here the CDR3 reads CASSLRMGSAYEQYF. The CDR3 DNA reads TGTGCCAGCAGCTTACGGATGGGGAGCGCCTACGAGCAGTACTTC. The entire variable domain, with the rest obtained from reference TRBV7-2 and TRBJ2-7, is as follows: GAGVSQSPSNKVTEKGKDVELRCDPISGHTALYWYRQSLGQGLEFLIYFQGNSAPDKSGLPSDRFSAERTGGSVSTLTIQRTQQEDSAVYLCASSLRMGSAYEQYFGPGTRLTVT.

The V call is TRBV28, the J call TRBJ1-1; the D is unclear. CDR3 length: 13 amino acids. Germline V gene lookup returns CDR1 MDHEN and CDR2 SYDVKM. V lost 4 bases to trimming and J lost 8 bases, with 14 bases between them. The CDR3: CASSSDIRIEAFF. The CDR3 DNA reads TGTGCCAGCAGTTCAGACATCAGAATCGAAGCTTTCTTT.

This sequence joins TRBV10-3 and TRBJ1-3, with a possible D match to TRBD1 (5 bases). CDR3 length: 15 amino acids. CDR1 ENHRY and CDR2 SYGVKD come from the germline V gene. V lost 6 bases, J lost 0 bases, and 12 bases lay in between. The CDR3 sequence is CAIRPQGYSGNTIYF. CDR3 nucleotides: TGTGCCATCAGGCCCCAGGGATACTCTGGAAACACCATATATTTT.

J is TRBJ2-2 and V is TRBV27; D call uncertain. The CDR3 is 13 residues long. Germline-derived CDR1 and CDR2 are MNHEY and SMNVEV (reference sequence). V was shortened by 4 bases and J by 2 bases, with 5 bases between the two germline ends. The CDR3 reads CASSSRNTGELFF. The CDR3 DNA sequence: TGTGCCAGCAGTTCGAGAAACACCGGGGAGCTGTTTTTT.

CDR3: CASREDSYNEQFF. The CDR3 coding sequence is TGTGCCAGCAGGGAGGACTCTTACAATGAGCAGTTCTTC. This chain uses TRBV2 with TRBJ2-1, with D tentatively TRBD2 (5 bases). Looked up from germline, CDR1 is SNHLY and CDR2 is FYNNEI. The CDR3 is 13 residues long. Trimming took 6 bases from V and 4 from J, leaving 10 bases between them. The full variable domain, with the rest looked up from reference TRBV2 and TRBJ2-1, is EPEVTQTPSHQVTQMGQEVILRCVPISNHLYFYWYRQILGQKVEFLVSFYNNEISEKSEIFDDQFSVERPDGSNFTLKIRSTKLEDSAMYFCASREDSYNEQFFGPGTRLTVL.

The rearrangement uses TRBV5-1 and TRBJ2-7; maybe TRBD2 (5 bases). CDR1 and CDR2 (germline): SGHRS, YFSETQ. V was cut by 1 base and J by 5 bases, with 13 bases left in between. The CDR3 has 14 residues. The CDR3 loop reads CASSLRGGSNEQYF. CDR3 DNA sequence: TGCGCCAGCAGCTTGCGAGGTGGGAGCAACGAGCAGTACTTC.

On this clone: The junction and the germline gene differ at one end; a read error may be behind it. The rearrangement joins TRBV7-7 to TRBJ2-1; weak D call: TRBD2 (5 bases). Looked up from germline, CDR1 is SSHAT and CDR2 is FNYEAQ (reference sequence). This CDR3 is 16 amino acids long. The CDR3 bases are TGTGCTAGCAGTCTAGAGGGCGCGGGTCTAGGGAGTGAGCAGTTCTTC. Encoded protein: CASSLEGAGLGSEQFF. Combining the CDR3 with reference TRBV7-7 and TRBJ2-1 gives the whole variable domain GAGVSQSPRYKVTKRGQDVTLRCDPISSHATLYWYQQALGQGPEFLTYFNYEAQPDKSGLPSDRFSAERPEGSISTLTIQRTEQRDSAMYRCASSLEGAGLGSEQFFGPGTRLTVL.

The rearrangement joins TRBV6-5 to TRBJ2-5, with 7 bases aligning to TRBD2. The CDR3 length is 14 residues. V lost 6 bases and J lost 1; bases outside the gene matches: 5. Germline V gene sequence: CDR1 MNHEY, CDR2 SVGAGI. The CDR3 protein is CASSPGLVQETQYF. As DNA, the CDR3 is TGTGCCAGCAGCCCCGGACTAGTCCAAGAGACCCAGTACTTC.